The 3 T cell receptor beta chains in this list originate from one sample, sequenced in a study of T cells in Graves' hyperthyroidism and ophthalmopathy. RNA transcripts were the template for amplifying TCR beta CDR3 regions. In the first-round RT-PCR of the TCR CDR3, the HTBI primer set was used. MiXCR, applied by TCRdb to the multiplex PCR reads, yields one record per CDR3 protein. Of roughly 510,000 distinct CDR3 sequences detected, less than 25% appear once; the ten largest clones hold more than 20%. Sequencing was carried out using blood. These receptor sequences come from a man between 18 and 35 years old with Graves' hyperthyroidism.

This clonotype was picked up many times. The chain recombines TRBV6-5 with TRBJ2-7; D remains ambiguous. The CDR3 runs to 14 residues. The germline CDR1 and CDR2 sequences are MNHEY and SVGAGI. Trimming removed 4 bases from V and 3 bases from J, with 13 bases in between. CDR3 sequence reads: CASSSMRLGYEQYF. As DNA, the CDR3 is TGTGCCAGCAGTTCGATGAGATTGGGCTACGAGCAGTACTTC.

This chain links TRBV12-3 or TRBV12-4 with TRBJ1-5; D remains unclear. The ends were cut back, 5 bases at V and 7 bases at J, with 9 bases in the middle. This CDR3 region has 12 residues. Here the CDR3 reads CASSPEEQPQHF. The DNA of the CDR3 is TGTGCCAGCAGTCCCGAGGAGCAGCCCCAGCATTTT.

This clonotype was found a few times. V and J are TRBV20-1 and TRBJ1-1; TRBD1 matches 10 bases. This CDR3 is 14 amino acids long. J was trimmed by 6 bases and V by 3 bases; bases with no gene match: 7. The V gene's germline CDR1 is DFQATT and CDR2 SNEGSKA (reference sequence). This chain's CDR3 is CSARARDRGSEAFF. CDR3 DNA sequence: TGCAGTGCTAGGGCCCGGGACAGGGGTTCTGAAGCTTTCTTT.